The 9 T cell receptor beta chains reported below all come from one sample, sequenced in a study of blood T cells in healthy people across ages. With a J-beta primer mix and a sample-barcoded 5' primer, a second PCR ran about 7 to 12 cycles. TCRdb independently ran MiXCR on the 5' RACE reads; one entry per CDR3 protein. The table records 600,000 to 650,000 distinct CDR3 sequences, 58% of them present only once. The sequencing sample was made of blood. The source is a man aged 55 to 70 in good health.

The chain combines TRBV3-1 with TRBJ2-1, with D unclear. The germline gives CDR1 LGHDT, CDR2 YNNKEL (reference sequence). The CDR3 covers 14 residues. Trimming removed 2 bases at V and 1 base at J, with 6 bases between. Here the CDR3 DNA reads TGTGCCAGCAGCCAATTGGGATCCTACAATGAGCAGTTCTTC. It translates to CASSQLGSYNEQFF.

For this clonotype: A read error may explain this, as a much larger clone is one base away. The rearrangement uses TRBV4-1 and TRBJ2-5, with 7 positions matching TRBD2. The V gene end was trimmed by 0 bases and the J gene end by 5 bases; junction bases not matched to a gene: 9. Looked up from germline, CDR1 is MGHRA and CDR2 is YSYEKL. The CDR3 sequence is 16 residues long. CDR3 residues: CASSQDRSGAAETQYF. CDR3 nucleotides: TGCGCCAGCAGCCAAGATAGGAGCGGGGCCGCGGAGACCCAGTACTTC.

V and J are TRBV20-1 and TRBJ2-5, with 9 nucleotides matching TRBD1. The CDR3 runs 12 residues. V was clipped by 6 bases and J by 11 bases; unmatched bases: 10. Germline V gene data show CDR1 as DFQATT and CDR2 as SNEGSKA (reference sequence). The CDR3, as DNA: TGCAGTGCAACCGGGACAGGGTGGGAGCAGTACTTC. It is translated as CSATGTGWEQYF.

This clonotype was counted once. The chain has TRBV5-1 and TRBJ1-5; D ambiguous. V lost 4 bases, J lost 3 bases, and 23 bases lay in between. This CDR3 has 18 amino acids. CDR1 and CDR2 from the germline V gene are SGHRS and YFSETQ. The CDR3 DNA reads as TGCGCCAGCAGCCCTCAACGGGTTGATGGAAGGCCCAATCAGCCCCAGCATTTT. Amino acids: CASSPQRVDGRPNQPQHF.

V usage is TRBV4-1 and J usage is TRBJ1-1; 7 nucleotides line up with TRBD1. Germline values: CDR1 MGHRA, CDR2 YSYEKL. Germline trimming cut 1 base from V and 4 bases from J; bases unmatched to any gene: 6. This CDR3 is built from 15 residues. CDR3 residues: CASSQVAGGITEAFF. CDR3 DNA: TGCGCCAGCAGCCAAGTCGCAGGGGGGATCACTGAAGCTTTCTTT.

This chain links TRBV20-1 with TRBJ1-6; TRBD1 might be the D (6 bases). V shed 6 bases and J shed 6 bases, with 9 bases lying between them. The CDR3 has 12 residues. Germline CDR1 and CDR2: DFQATT and SNEGSKA (reference sequence). The CDR3 is CSAPDSNSPLHF. For the CDR3, the DNA is TGCAGTGCCCCGGACAGTAATTCACCCCTCCACTTT.

V and J are TRBV3-1 and TRBJ2-5; 12 nucleotides match TRBD2. Germline CDR1 is LGHDT and CDR2 is YNNKEL (reference sequence). CDR3 length: 16 amino acids. V lost 6 bases and J lost 4; bases outside the gene matches: 9. The CDR3 is CASSPTLAGGRETQYF. The CDR3, as DNA: TGTGCCAGCAGTCCCACCCTAGCGGGGGGGAGAGAGACCCAGTACTTC.

V gene TRBV20-1 combines with J gene TRBJ2-5, with D perhaps TRBD2 (6 bases). The ends were cut back, 0 bases at V and 11 bases at J, with 13 bases in the middle. The CDR3 loop spans 12 amino acids. In germline, CDR1 is DFQATT, CDR2 SNEGSKA (reference sequence). Written as DNA, the CDR3 is TGCAGTGCTAGAGATGACCTCCGGGAGCAGTACTTC. Protein: CSARDDLREQYF.

This clonotype showed up just a few times. The chain combines TRBV29-1 with TRBJ2-3; tentatively, D is TRBD1 (6 bases). The CDR3 is 13 residues long. Trimming took off 2 bases at V and 7 bases at J, with 13 bases between the two ends. Germline V gene sequence: CDR1 SQVTM, CDR2 ANQGSEA. Here the CDR3 DNA reads TGCAGCGTTGAACCCACAGGGTCAAATACGCAGTATTTT. Its protein is CSVEPTGSNTQYF.